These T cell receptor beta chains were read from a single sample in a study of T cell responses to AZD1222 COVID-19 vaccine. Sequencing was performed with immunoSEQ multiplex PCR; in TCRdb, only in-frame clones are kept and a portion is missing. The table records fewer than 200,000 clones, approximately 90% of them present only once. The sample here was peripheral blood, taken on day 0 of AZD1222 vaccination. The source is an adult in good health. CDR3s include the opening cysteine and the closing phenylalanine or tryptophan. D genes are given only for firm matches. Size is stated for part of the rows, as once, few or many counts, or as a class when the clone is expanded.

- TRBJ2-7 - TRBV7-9 TGTGCCAGCAGCCCCGATCGGGTCTCCTACGAGCAGTACTTC CASSPDRVSYEQYF
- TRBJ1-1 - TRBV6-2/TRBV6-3 TGTGCCAGCAGTTTCGGCACTGAAGCTTTCTTT CASSFGTEAFF
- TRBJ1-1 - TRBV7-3 TGTGCCAGCAGCTTAGACAGGTACACTGAAGCTTTCTTT CASSLDRYTEAFF
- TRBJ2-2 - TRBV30 TGTGCCTGGAGTAGGGGCGGCAACACCGGGGAGCTGTTTTTT CAWSRGGNTGELFF
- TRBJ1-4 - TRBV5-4 TGTGCCAGCAGCCTACGGACAGCAACTAATGAAAAACTGTTTTTT CASSLRTATNEKLFF
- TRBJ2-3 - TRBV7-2 TGTGCCAGCAGCTTTAGAGTAGGACCTAACACAGATACGCAGTATTTT CASSFRVGPNTDTQYF
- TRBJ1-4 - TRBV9 TGTGCCAGCAGCGTAGGCGGTAATGAAAAACTGTTTTTT CASSVGGNEKLFF
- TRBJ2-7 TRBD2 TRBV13 TGTGCCAGCAGCGTAGGACCCTCAGGGGCGGGAGGGGAGCAGTACTTC CASSVGPSGAGGEQYF
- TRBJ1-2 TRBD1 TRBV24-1 TGTGCCACCAGTGATCCCGGGACAGGAGCTAACTATGGCTACACCTTC CATSDPGTGANYGYTF
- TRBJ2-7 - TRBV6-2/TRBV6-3 TGTGCCAGCAGTTACGATAAGCTGTACGAGCAGTACTTC CASSYDKLYEQYF
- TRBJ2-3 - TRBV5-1 TGCGCCAGCGGCCATGAGAGGACCGCAGATACGCAGTATTTT CASGHERTADTQYF
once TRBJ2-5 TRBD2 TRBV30 TGTGCCTGGAGTGAGACTAGCGGGGTGGCAGAGACCCAGTACTTC CAWSETSGVAETQYF
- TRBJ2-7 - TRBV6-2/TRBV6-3 TGTGCCAGCAGTTACTGGATCGAGCAGTACTTC CASSYWIEQYF
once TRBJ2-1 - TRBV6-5 TGTGCCAGCAGTTACTCGTCACGCCTCGATGAGCAGTTCTTC CASSYSSRLDEQFF
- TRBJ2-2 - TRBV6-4 TGTGCCAGCAGTGAGTCGGGGGGCCCCACCGGGGAGCTGTTTTTT CASSESGGPTGELFF
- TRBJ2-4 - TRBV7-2 TGTGCCAGCAGCCCTGACAGTTCTCTTGGGAACATTCAGTACTTC CASSPDSSLGNIQYF
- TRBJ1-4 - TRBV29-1 TGCAGCGTTGAATCCGGGACGAAACTGTTTTTT CSVESGTKLFF
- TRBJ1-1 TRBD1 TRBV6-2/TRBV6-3 TGTGCCAGCAGCACTAGGCCAGGGGGCGAGGGCACTGAAGCTTTCTTT CASSTRPGGEGTEAFF
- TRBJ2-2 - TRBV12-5 TGTGCTAGTGCCGGGGTGACCGGGGAGCTGTTTTTT CASAGVTGELFF
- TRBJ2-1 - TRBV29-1 TGCAGCGTCAGACGGGGATTCCATGAGCAGTTCTTC CSVRRGFHEQFF
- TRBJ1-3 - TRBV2 TGTGCCAGCAGTGAAGAATGGGTCGAGGGAAACACCATATATTTT CASSEEWVEGNTIYF
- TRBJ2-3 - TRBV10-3 TGTGCCATCAGCTGGACAGAGACAGATACGCAGTATTTT CAISWTETDTQYF
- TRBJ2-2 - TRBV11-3 TGTGCCAGCAGCTCCGAAACAGGCTCGAACACCGGGGAGCTGTTTTTT CASSSETGSNTGELFF
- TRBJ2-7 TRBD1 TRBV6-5 TGTGCCAGCAGAAGGACAGGGGGCGCGCAAGACGAGCAGTACTTC CASRRTGGAQDEQYF
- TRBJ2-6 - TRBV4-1 TGCGCCAGCAGCCCCCAGATTGGGGCCAACGTCCTGACTTTC CASSPQIGANVLTF
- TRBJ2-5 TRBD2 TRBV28 TGTGCCAGCAGTGGACTAGCGGGGAGACAAGAGACCCAGTACTTC CASSGLAGRQETQYF
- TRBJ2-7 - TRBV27 TGTGCCAGCATGGGAGGGGGGATGGTGCGCGAGCAGTACTTC CASMGGGMVREQYF
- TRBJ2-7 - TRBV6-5 TGTGCCAGCAGTTACTCGAAGCGGGCTGTCTACGAGCAGTACTTC CASSYSKRAVYEQYF
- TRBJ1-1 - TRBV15 TGTGCCACCAGCAGAGACCCAGGACGGAGAAACATGAACACTGAAGCTTTCTTT CATSRDPGRRNMNTEAFF
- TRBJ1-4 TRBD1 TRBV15 TGTGCCACCAGCAACCCAGGGACAGGGAAGCTACGGGCTGAAAAACTGTTTTTT CATSNPGTGKLRAEKLFF
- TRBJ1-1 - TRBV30 TGTGCCTGGAGTGACAGGAACACTGAAGCTTTCTTT CAWSDRNTEAFF
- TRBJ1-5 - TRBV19 TGTGCCACCTCCTCGACAGGCGGTAATCAGCCCCAGCATTTT CATSSTGGNQPQHF
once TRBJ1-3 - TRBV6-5 TGTGCCAGCAGAACAACGGGGTCCTCTGGAAACACCATATATTTT CASRTTGSSGNTIYF
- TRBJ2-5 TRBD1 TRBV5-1 TGCGCCAGCAGCTTGGACAGGGGTGGAGAGACCCAGTACTTC CASSLDRGGETQYF
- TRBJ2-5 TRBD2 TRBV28 TGTGCCAGCAGGGGTCCTAGCGGGGGATCTCAAGAGACCCAGTACTTC CASRGPSGGSQETQYF
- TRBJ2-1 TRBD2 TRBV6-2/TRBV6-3 TGTGCCAGCAGTTACTCCCTTCGGACTAGGGCCGACGATGAGCAGTTCTTC CASSYSLRTRADDEQFF
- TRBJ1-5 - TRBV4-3 TGCGCCAGCAGCCAAGAGGTCAGGGATCATCAGCCCCAGCATTTT CASSQEVRDHQPQHF
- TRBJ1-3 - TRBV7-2 TGTGCCAGCAGCTTCCGGGGGGCCACTGCTAACACCATATATTTT CASSFRGATANTIYF
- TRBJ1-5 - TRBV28 TGTGCCAGCAGTTTAGCAGGGAGCAATCAGCCCCAGCATTTT CASSLAGSNQPQHF
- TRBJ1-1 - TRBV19 TGTGCCAGTAGGGGGGAGCAAGCTTTCTTT CASRGEQAFF